This T cell receptor beta chain comes out of a study of cytomegalovirus exposure and HLA in healthy donors. Findings of the study overall: Later on, a genetic analysis was performed. It linked a missense variant in DCLRE1C with V- and J-gene trimming of TCR beta. A later analysis by the authors found several of the most significant clusters apparently linked to common viral pathogens. Sequencing likely generated an artifact that appeared as a cluster of highly shared sequence variants. In a later analysis, an Asian-associated ancestry cluster reportedly showed fewer N-insertions than the approximately 700-donor mean.

On this clone itself: Its target is not known.

CDR3 length: 16 amino acids. Germline V gene lookup returns CDR1 SGHRS and CDR2 YFSETQ. The J segment lost 7 bases and the V segment lost 2 bases, leaving 8 bases of the junction unmatched. Vbeta (60) and Jbeta (13) primers were used in the PCR. Sequenced by immunoSEQ multiplex PCR; TCRdb stores in-frame clones only, minus some. The sample lists 110,000 or so clones, roughly 80% seen once, with about 6.9% in the top ten. The clonotype comes from a man aged 30-40 years in good health and CMV-seropositive. The rearrangement uses TRBV5-1 and TRBJ1-4; 10 bases fit TRBD1. The sequencing sample was made of PBMCs. The chain's CDR3 is CASSFSTGGGSEKLFF. CDR3 nucleotide sequence: TGCGCCAGCAGCTTCTCGACAGGGGGCGGGAGTGAAAAACTGTTTTTT. Drawing the rest from reference TRBV5-1 and TRBJ1-4, the complete variable domain is KAGVTQTPRYLIKTRGQQVTLSCSPISGHRSVSWYQQTPGQGLQFLFEYFSETQRNKGNFPGRFSGRQFSNSRSEMNVSTLELGDSALYLCASSFSTGGGSEKLFFGSGTQLSVL.